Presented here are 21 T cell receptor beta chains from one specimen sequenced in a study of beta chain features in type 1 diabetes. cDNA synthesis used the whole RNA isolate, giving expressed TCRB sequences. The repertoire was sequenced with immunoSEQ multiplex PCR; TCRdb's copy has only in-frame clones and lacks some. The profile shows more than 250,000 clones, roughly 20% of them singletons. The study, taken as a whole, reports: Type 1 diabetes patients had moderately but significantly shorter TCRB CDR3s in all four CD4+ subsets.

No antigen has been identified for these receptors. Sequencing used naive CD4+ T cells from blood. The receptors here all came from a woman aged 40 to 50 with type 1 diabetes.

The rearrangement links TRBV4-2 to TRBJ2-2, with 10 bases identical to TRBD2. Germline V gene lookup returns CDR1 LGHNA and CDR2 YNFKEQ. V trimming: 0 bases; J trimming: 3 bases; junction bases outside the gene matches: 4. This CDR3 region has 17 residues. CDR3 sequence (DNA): TGTGCCAGCAGCCAAGATCAAGCGGGAGGGGACACCGGGGAGCTGTTTTTT. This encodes CASSQDQAGGDTGELFF.

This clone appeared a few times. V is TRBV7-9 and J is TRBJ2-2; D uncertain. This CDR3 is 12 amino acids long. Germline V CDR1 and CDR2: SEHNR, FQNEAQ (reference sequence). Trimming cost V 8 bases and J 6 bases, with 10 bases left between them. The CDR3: CASELTSGELFF. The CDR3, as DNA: TGTGCCAGCGAGCTTACGTCCGGGGAGCTGTTTTTT.

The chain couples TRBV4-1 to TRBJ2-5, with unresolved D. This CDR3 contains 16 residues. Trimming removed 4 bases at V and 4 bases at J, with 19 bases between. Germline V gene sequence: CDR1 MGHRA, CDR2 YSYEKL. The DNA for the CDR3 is TGCGCCAGCAGCCCCCTGGGCCGAAAGTCACGAGAGACCCAGTACTTC. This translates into CASSPLGRKSRETQYF.

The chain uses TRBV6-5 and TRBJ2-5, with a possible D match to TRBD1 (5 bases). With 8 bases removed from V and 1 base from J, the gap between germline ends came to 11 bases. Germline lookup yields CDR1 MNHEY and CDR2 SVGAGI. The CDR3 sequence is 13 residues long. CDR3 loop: CASGTDTQETQYF. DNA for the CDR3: TGTGCCAGCGGAACGGACACCCAAGAGACCCAGTACTTC.

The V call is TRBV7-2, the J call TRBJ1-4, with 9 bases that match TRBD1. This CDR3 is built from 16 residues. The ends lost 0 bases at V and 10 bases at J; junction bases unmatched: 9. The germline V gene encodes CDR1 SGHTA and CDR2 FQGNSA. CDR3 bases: TGTGCCAGCAGCTTAGCGGACAGGGGTGTTGGGAGAAAACTGTTTTTT. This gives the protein CASSLADRGVGRKLFF. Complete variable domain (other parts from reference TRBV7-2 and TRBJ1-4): GAGVSQSPSNKVTEKGKDVELRCDPISGHTALYWYRQSLGQGLEFLIYFQGNSAPDKSGLPSDRFSAERTGGSVSTLTIQRTQQEDSAVYLCASSLADRGVGRKLFFGSGTQLSVL.

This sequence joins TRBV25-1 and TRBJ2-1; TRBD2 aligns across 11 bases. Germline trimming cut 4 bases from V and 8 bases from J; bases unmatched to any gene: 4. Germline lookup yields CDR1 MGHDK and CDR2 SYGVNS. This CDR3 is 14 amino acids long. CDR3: CASSGGLAVDEQFF. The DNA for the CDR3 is TGTGCCAGCAGTGGGGGACTAGCGGTGGATGAGCAGTTCTTC.

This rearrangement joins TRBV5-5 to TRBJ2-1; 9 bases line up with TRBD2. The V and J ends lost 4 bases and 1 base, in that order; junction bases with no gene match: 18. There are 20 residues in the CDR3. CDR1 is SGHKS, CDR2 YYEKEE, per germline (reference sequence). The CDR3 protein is CASSLDLWGFSGRSYNEQFF. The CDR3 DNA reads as TGTGCCAGCAGCCTGGATCTTTGGGGCTTTAGCGGGAGATCCTACAATGAGCAGTTCTTC.

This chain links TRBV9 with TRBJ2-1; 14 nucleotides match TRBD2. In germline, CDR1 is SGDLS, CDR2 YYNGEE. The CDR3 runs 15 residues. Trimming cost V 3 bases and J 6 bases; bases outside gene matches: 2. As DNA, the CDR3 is TGTGCCAGCAGCGCAGGGACTAGCGGGAGCAATGAGCAGTTCTTC. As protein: CASSAGTSGSNEQFF.

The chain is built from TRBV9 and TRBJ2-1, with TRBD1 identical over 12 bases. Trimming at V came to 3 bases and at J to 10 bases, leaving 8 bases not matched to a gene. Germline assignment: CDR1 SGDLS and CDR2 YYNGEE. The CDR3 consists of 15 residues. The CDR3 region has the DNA TGTGCCAGCAGCGCTGGGACAGGGGGCGGTTGGGAGCAGTTCTTC. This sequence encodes CASSAGTGGGWEQFF.

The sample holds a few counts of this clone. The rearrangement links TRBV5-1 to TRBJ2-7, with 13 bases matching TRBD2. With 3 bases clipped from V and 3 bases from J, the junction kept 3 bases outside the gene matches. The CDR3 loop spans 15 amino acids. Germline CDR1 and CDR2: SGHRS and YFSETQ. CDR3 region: CASSYGTSGNYEQYF. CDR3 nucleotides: TGCGCCAGCAGCTACGGGACTAGCGGGAACTACGAGCAGTACTTC.

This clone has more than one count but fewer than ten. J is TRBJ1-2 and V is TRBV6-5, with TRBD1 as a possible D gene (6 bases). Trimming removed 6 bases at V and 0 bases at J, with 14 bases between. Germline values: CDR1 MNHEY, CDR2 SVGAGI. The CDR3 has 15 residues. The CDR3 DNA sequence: TGTGCCAGCAGATTAAGGACAGAAGCTAACTATGGCTACACCTTC. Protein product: CASRLRTEANYGYTF.

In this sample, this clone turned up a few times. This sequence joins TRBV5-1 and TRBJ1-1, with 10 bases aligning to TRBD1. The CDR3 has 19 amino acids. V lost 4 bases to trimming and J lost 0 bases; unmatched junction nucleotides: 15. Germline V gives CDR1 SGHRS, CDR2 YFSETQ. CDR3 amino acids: CASSGGTGARIDLNTEAFF. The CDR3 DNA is TGCGCCAGCAGCGGGGGGACAGGGGCGAGAATAGATTTGAACACTGAAGCTTTCTTT.

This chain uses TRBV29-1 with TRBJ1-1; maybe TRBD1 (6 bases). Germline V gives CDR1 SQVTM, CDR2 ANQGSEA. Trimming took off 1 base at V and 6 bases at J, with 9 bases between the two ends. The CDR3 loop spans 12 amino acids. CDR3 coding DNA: TGCAGCGTTGAAGTGGGGGCGCCTGAAGCTTTCTTT. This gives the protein CSVEVGAPEAFF.

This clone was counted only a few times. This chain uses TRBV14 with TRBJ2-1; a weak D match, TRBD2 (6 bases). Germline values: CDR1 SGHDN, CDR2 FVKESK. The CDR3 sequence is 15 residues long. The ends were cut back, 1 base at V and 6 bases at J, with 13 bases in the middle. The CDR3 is CASSQAGGLGNEQFF. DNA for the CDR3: TGTGCCAGCAGCCAAGCCGGGGGACTGGGCAATGAGCAGTTCTTC.

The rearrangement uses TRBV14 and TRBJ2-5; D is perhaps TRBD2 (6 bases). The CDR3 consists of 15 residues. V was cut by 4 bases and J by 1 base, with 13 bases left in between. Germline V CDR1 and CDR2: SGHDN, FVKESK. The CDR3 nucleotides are TGTGCCAGCAGCCTCTCGGGACTGGCCCAAGAGACCCAGTACTTC. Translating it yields CASSLSGLAQETQYF.

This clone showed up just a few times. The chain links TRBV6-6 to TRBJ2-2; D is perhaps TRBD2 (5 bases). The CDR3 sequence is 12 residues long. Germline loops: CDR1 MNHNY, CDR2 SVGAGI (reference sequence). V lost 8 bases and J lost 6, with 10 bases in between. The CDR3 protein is CASGMRAGELFF. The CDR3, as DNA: TGTGCCAGCGGGATGCGGGCCGGGGAGCTGTTTTTT.

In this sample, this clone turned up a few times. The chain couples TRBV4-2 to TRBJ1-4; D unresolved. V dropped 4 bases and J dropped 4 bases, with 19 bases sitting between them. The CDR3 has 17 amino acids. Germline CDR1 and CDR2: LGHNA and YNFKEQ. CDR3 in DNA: TGTGCCAGCAGCCCACAAAAGGGAGCCGGCGGTAATGAAAAACTGTTTTTT. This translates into CASSPQKGAGGNEKLFF.

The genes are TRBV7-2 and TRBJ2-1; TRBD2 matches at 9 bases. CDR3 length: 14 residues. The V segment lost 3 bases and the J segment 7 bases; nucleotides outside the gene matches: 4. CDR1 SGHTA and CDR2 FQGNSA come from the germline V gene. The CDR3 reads CASSFAGGSNEQFF. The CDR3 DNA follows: TGTGCCAGCAGCTTCGCGGGAGGGAGTAATGAGCAGTTCTTC.

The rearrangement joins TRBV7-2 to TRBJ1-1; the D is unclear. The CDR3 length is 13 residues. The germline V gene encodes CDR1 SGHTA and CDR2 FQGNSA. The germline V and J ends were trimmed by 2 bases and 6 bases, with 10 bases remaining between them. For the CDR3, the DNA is TGTGCCAGCAGCTTAACGACGAGGGCTGAAGCTTTCTTT. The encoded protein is CASSLTTRAEAFF.

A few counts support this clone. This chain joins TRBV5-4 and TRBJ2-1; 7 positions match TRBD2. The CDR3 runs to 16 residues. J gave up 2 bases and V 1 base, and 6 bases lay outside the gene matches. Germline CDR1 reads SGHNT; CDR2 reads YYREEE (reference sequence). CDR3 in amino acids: CASSLPPSGAYNEQFF. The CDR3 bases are TGTGCCAGCAGCTTGCCCCCTAGCGGCGCCTACAATGAGCAGTTCTTC.

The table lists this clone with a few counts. The CDR3 protein is CAGGLAGDQFF. The CDR3 region has the DNA TGTGCCGGAGGGCTAGCGGGCGATCAGTTCTTC. The J gene is TRBJ2-1, the V gene TRBV30; 8 bases map to TRBD2. This CDR3 has 11 residues. J was trimmed by 13 bases and V by 8 bases; bases with no gene match: 10. The germline V gene encodes CDR1 GTSNPN and CDR2 SVGIG (reference sequence).